This T cell receptor (beta chain) was recovered during a study of regulatory T cells in long-lasting Graves disease listed by TCRdb under 2021. Some background on the complete study: Persistent Graves' disease was defined as antithyroid drug treatment for over 5 years with persistently positive TSH receptor autoantibodies. A total of about 35 samples underwent TCR sequencing, from around 13 patients with persistent Graves' disease and approximately 20 patients with newly diagnosed Graves' disease. Persistent Graves' disease patients in the clinical cohort had taken antithyroid drugs for roughly ten years on average. The study was conducted in China and was registered as a clinical trial. This study used TCR sequencing and RNA sequencing of peripheral blood to compare persistent Graves' disease patients against newly diagnosed Graves' disease patients. The paper's findings and limits, for the study overall: TRBV28, TRBJ1-2 and TRBJ2-5 were preferentially used in persistent disease, while TRBV20-1 and TRBJ2-1 were favored in newly diagnosed disease. Persistent Graves' disease patients showed lower TCR Shannon entropy and fewer highly expanded clones than newly diagnosed patients, suggesting clonal expansion. Sequencing and analysis were restricted to the TCR beta chain. The study examined only peripheral blood because the primary lesion, thyroid tissue, could not be accessed. Patients with persistent disease shared more public clonotypes (approximately 2,500) than newly diagnosed patients did (around 980). The small sample size was acknowledged by the authors as a limitation that may reduce accuracy.

Library prep was done by multiplex PCR. TCRdb records Illumina HiSeq 4000 as the sequencer. TCR beta libraries were built with iRepertoire HTBI primers and Arm-PCR amplification of CDR3 regions. Gel purification was performed on PCR products prior to sequencing. The paper's processing steps were these. Gene usage analysis of CDR3 amino acid clonotypes relied on the roughly 60 TRBV and over 13 TRBJ segments identified across samples. COPE and FqMerger were used to merge the filtered high-quality paired reads into contigs. BLAST was used to align contigs to the IMGT TRBV, TRBD and TRBJ reference genes, and CDR3 was defined following IMGT. Any clonotype with a frequency above 0.1% was classified as a highly expanded clone. Shannon entropy served as the measure of repertoire diversity, while the Gini coefficient captured V-J evenness. A clonotype found in more than one individual was treated as public. TCRdb itself trimmed the public reads at Q25 with fastp, ran MiXCR and retained productive beta chains. When rows share a CDR3 protein, they turn into one entry using the most common DNA and genes. V and J calls and clone size were set by TCRdb, not the authors. The table for this sample lists fewer than 450,000 distinct CDR3 sequences; 20% to 30% of them were counted only once. The ten most abundant clones make up about a quarter of the sample.

The CDR3 has 12 amino acids, counting the end cysteine and phenylalanine. Only the CDR3 region is kept as DNA, spanning 36 bases read in frame from base 1. The germline V gene encodes CDR1 SEHNR and CDR2 FQNEAQ (reference sequence). The trim is 4 bases for V and 9 bases for J, with a gap of 10 bases between the germline ends. As for this clonotype: Its binding antigen is unknown. No much larger clonotype is one base removed from it; base qualities were not supplied.

Per the publication, the time point label means: persistent/refractory GD, antithyroid drugs over 5 years with positive TRAb. For both TCR sequencing and RNA sequencing, RNA was extracted from PBMCs in TRIzol. The diagnosis of Graves' disease followed American Thyroid Association guidelines. The patients came from an endocrinology department in Xi'an, China. From each patient, around 8.3 milliliters of peripheral blood was collected into an EDTA anticoagulant tube. Ficoll Paque Plus density gradient separation was used to isolate PBMCs, and no additional T cell sorting was done. An Agilent 2100 Bioanalyzer and agarose gel were used to check RNA quality, while a NanoDrop 2000 measured RNA concentration.

This sequence originates from a female donor with Graves disease. The sequence links TRBV7-9 to TRBJ2-1; the D gene is unclear. This sample comprised peripheral blood mononuclear cells (PBMCs), obtained when the disease was refractory, from a patient treated with antithyroid drugs. The DNA sequence follows: TGTGCCAGCAGCTGGACCCGCAGTGAGCAGTTCTTC. It translates as CASSWTRSEQFF.